A selection of T cell receptor beta chains follows, all from one sample in a study of CXCR3-negative and CXCR3-positive naive CD8 T cells. TCRdb reprocessed the 5' RACE reads, keeping one entry per CDR3 protein, no DNA. The sample totals over 80,000 distinct CDR3 sequences. The specimen was naive CXCR3- CD8+ T cells from blood. The receptors were gathered from a human donor in good health. Some clones in this sample may be carry-over from other donors' samples. CDR3s include the opening cysteine and the closing phenylalanine or tryptophan.

J: TRBJ2-7
V: TRBV20-1
CDR3: CSAEERDHYEQYF

J: TRBJ2-7
V: TRBV9
CDR3: CASSVGTGVSYEQYF

J: TRBJ2-7
V: TRBV2
CDR3: CASLRDGNEQYF

J: TRBJ2-7
V: TRBV25-1
CDR3: CASSEWASGPSEQYF

J: TRBJ2-6
V: TRBV28
CDR3: CASSRVDISTPGANVLTF

J: TRBJ2-6
V: TRBV12-3/TRBV12-4
CDR3: CASSPSNVLTF

J: TRBJ2-2
V: TRBV7-9
CDR3: CASSATLSRGPRIGELFF

J: TRBJ1-1
V: TRBV20-1
CDR3: CSARRVTEAFF

J: TRBJ2-3
V: TRBV11-2
CDR3: CASSSPLAAGADTQYF

J: TRBJ1-1
V: TRBV7-2
CDR3: CASSLVGLEAFF

J: TRBJ2-1
V: TRBV5-6
CDR3: CASSLLYNEQFF

J: TRBJ2-5
V: TRBV6-2/TRBV6-3
CDR3: CASSYRTGFGETQYF

J: TRBJ2-5
V: TRBV2
CDR3: CASSVWVQETQYF

J: TRBJ1-4
V: TRBV19
CDR3: CATLKPTEETTNEKLFF

J: TRBJ2-5
V: TRBV11-2
CDR3: CASSFVGGETQYF

J: TRBJ2-7
V: TRBV15
CDR3: CATSDSQGSYEQYF

J: TRBJ1-1
V: TRBV6-2/TRBV6-3
CDR3: CASSYSENTEAFF

J: TRBJ2-5
V: TRBV24-1
CDR3: CATSDLSEGGEGETQYF

J: TRBJ2-1
V: TRBV6-5
CDR3: CASSSLNEQFF

J: TRBJ2-7
V: TRBV20-1
CDR3: CSARASGRWYEQYF

J: TRBJ2-5
V: TRBV12-3/TRBV12-4
CDR3: CASSFGLAVVETQYF

J: TRBJ2-2
V: TRBV9
CDR3: CASSVEIRQQNTGELFF

J: TRBJ1-5
V: TRBV28
CDR3: CASSSLGIQPQHF

J: TRBJ2-3
V: TRBV12-3/TRBV12-4
CDR3: CASSFAGADTQYF

J: TRBJ2-1
V: TRBV11-2
CDR3: CASSLGGVSGEQFF

J: TRBJ2-5
V: TRBV27
CDR3: CASRYGGGAETQYF

J: TRBJ2-7
V: TRBV28
CDR3: CASSLRSPQNEQYF

J: TRBJ2-3
V: TRBV28
CDR3: CASSPRHPGDTQYF

J: TRBJ2-1
V: TRBV28
CDR3: CASIRLAGGRSSYNEQFF

J: TRBJ2-3
V: TRBV7-6
CDR3: CASSPSLFQDTQYF

J: TRBJ2-1
V: TRBV3-1
CDR3: CASSQDQARGLNEQFF

J: TRBJ2-7
V: TRBV11-2
CDR3: CASSRTISRENEQYF

J: TRBJ2-1
V: TRBV13
CDR3: CASSHRGNSYNEQFF

J: TRBJ2-1
V: TRBV28
CDR3: CASSLGDRFEQFF

J: TRBJ2-2
V: TRBV20-1
CDR3: CSAHWGGTGELFF

J: TRBJ2-6
V: TRBV15
CDR3: CATLGQGAPGANVLTF

J: TRBJ2-1
V: TRBV4-2
CDR3: CASSPLSEAYNEQFF

J: TRBJ2-7
V: TRBV5-5
CDR3: CASSLERVPEQYF

J: TRBJ1-1
V: TRBV5-1
CDR3: CASSPVTGQAEAFF

J: TRBJ2-5
V: TRBV28
CDR3: CASSFPGDGGTQYF

J: TRBJ2-1
V: TRBV9
CDR3: CASSVAQGGNEQFF

J: TRBJ2-7
V: TRBV4-2
CDR3: CASSEGLRAAYEQYF

J: TRBJ2-7
V: TRBV12-3/TRBV12-4
CDR3: CASTTSGGSYEQYF

J: TRBJ2-5
V: TRBV28
CDR3: CASSLIQETQYF

J: TRBJ2-7
V: TRBV5-4
CDR3: CASSRDRSVNEQYF

J: TRBJ1-5
V: TRBV2
CDR3: CASRSGGNQPQHF

J: TRBJ1-4
V: TRBV7-6
CDR3: CASSVPPGQATNEKLFF

J: TRBJ2-1
V: TRBV29-1
CDR3: CSVEGRSGDYNEQFF

J: TRBJ2-7
V: TRBV28
CDR3: CASMASLSHEQYF

J: TRBJ2-3
V: TRBV28
CDR3: CASSASLAGRTDTQYF

J: TRBJ2-3
V: TRBV19
CDR3: CATGQGNEWDTQYF

J: TRBJ2-7
V: TRBV27
CDR3: CASRPTGGINEQYF

J: TRBJ1-1
V: TRBV7-2
CDR3: CASSPEGRTEAFF

J: TRBJ2-1
V: TRBV20-1
CDR3: CSANDRESSYNEQFF

J: TRBJ1-4
V: TRBV5-6
CDR3: CASSLGTGHATNEKLFF